Listed here are 27 T cell receptor beta chains from one sample, sequenced in a study of beta chain features in type 1 diabetes. The study reverse transcribed the entire isolated RNA, so it sequenced expressed TCRB transcripts. Produced via immunoSEQ multiplex PCR; TCRdb's table is partial and in-frame only. The table has about 620,000 clones, about 16% seen once. The specimen sequenced was naive CD4+ T cells from blood. These receptors originate from a man between 18 and 35 years old in good health.

A few counts support this clone. The chain combines TRBV20-1 with TRBJ1-2, with a tentative D call TRBD1 (5 bases). Germline assignment: CDR1 DFQATT and CDR2 SNEGSKA (reference sequence). V shed 6 bases and J shed 5 bases, with 10 bases lying between them. This CDR3 is built from 11 residues. In DNA, the CDR3 is TGCAGTGCGGCAGGGCTATATGGCTACACCTTC. Translated: CSAAGLYGYTF.

The chain has TRBV14 and TRBJ2-7, with TRBD2 identical over 8 bases. Germline trimming cut 3 bases from V and 5 bases from J; bases unmatched to any gene: 9. The germline V gene has CDR1 SGHDN and CDR2 FVKESK. The CDR3 sequence is 15 residues long. The CDR3 here is CASSQRGSGTHEQYF. The CDR3 region has the DNA TGTGCCAGCAGCCAGAGAGGTAGCGGGACCCACGAGCAGTACTTC.

This clone was observed a few times. The chain joins TRBV18 to TRBJ1-1, with TRBD1 identical over 7 bases. The CDR3 contains 14 residues. Germline CDR1 KGHSH, CDR2 LQKENI. V dropped 6 bases and J dropped 1; count of bases not matched to a gene: 5. The CDR3 coding sequence is TGTGCCAGCTCCTCGGGACAGTCGAACACTGAAGCTTTCTTT. This gives the protein CASSSGQSNTEAFF.

This clone was seen more than once but under ten times. J is TRBJ1-1 and V is TRBV7-9; D is ambiguous. Germline CDR1 reads SEHNR; CDR2 reads FQNEAQ (reference sequence). CDR3 length: 14 amino acids. With 2 bases removed from V and 5 bases from J, the gap between germline ends came to 12 bases. The CDR3 loop reads CASSLTGLGTEAFF. Written as DNA, the CDR3 is TGTGCCAGCAGCTTAACGGGTCTGGGTACTGAAGCTTTCTTT.

This sequence joins TRBV7-2 and TRBJ2-1; D unclear. Looked up from germline, CDR1 is SGHTA and CDR2 is FQGNSA. This CDR3 region has 14 residues. V shed 1 base and J shed 6 bases, with 10 bases lying between them. CDR3 sequence (DNA): TGTGCCAGCAGCTTAGATCGCCTAGGCAATGAGCAGTTCTTC. Protein: CASSLDRLGNEQFF. The full variable domain, in which reference TRBV7-2 and TRBJ2-1 provide the parts outside the CDR3, is GAGVSQSPSNKVTEKGKDVELRCDPISGHTALYWYRQSLGQGLEFLIYFQGNSAPDKSGLPSDRFSAERTGGSVSTLTIQRTQQEDSAVYLCASSLDRLGNEQFFGPGTRLTVL.

The chain has TRBV2 and TRBJ1-1; a possible D gene is TRBD1 (5 bases). Trimming cost V 8 bases and J 1 base, with 11 bases left between them. In germline, CDR1 is SNHLY, CDR2 FYNNEI. This CDR3 contains 13 residues. The CDR3 nucleotides read TGTGCCAGCGCTCGGGACGGGAACACTGAAGCTTTCTTT. Its protein product is CASARDGNTEAFF.

J is TRBJ2-2 and V is TRBV4-3, with unresolved D. The CDR3 consists of 14 residues. Trimming cost V 1 base and J 4 bases, with 7 bases left between them. Germline V gene lookup returns CDR1 LGHNA and CDR2 YSLEER. For the CDR3, the DNA is TGCGCCAGCAGCCAAGCGGAGACCACCGGGGAGCTGTTTTTT. It specifies CASSQAETTGELFF.

The sample holds a few counts of this clone. The chain joins TRBV9 to TRBJ2-2; 10 bases match TRBD2. Per the germline V gene, CDR1 is SGDLS and CDR2 is YYNGEE. V trimming: 2 bases; J trimming: 4 bases; junction bases outside the gene matches: 5. The CDR3 consists of 16 residues. CDR3 amino acids: CASSVSSGSSTGELFF. For the CDR3, the DNA is TGTGCCAGCAGCGTCTCTAGCGGGAGTAGCACCGGGGAGCTGTTTTTT.

The chain carries TRBV6-5 and TRBJ2-7; TRBD1 matches 9 bases. The germline gives CDR1 MNHEY, CDR2 SVGAGI. CDR3 length: 15 residues. V was pared by 7 bases and J by 6 bases, with 13 bases of the junction left unmatched. CDR3 sequence: CASNPPGTGSVEQYF. The CDR3 coding sequence is TGTGCCAGCAACCCCCCCGGGACAGGGAGTGTCGAGCAGTACTTC.

The gene calls are TRBV28 and TRBJ1-6; D gene unclear. Germline loops: CDR1 MDHEN, CDR2 SYDVKM. The V end was cut by 8 bases, the J end by 4 bases, with 18 bases between. The CDR3 is 16 residues long. CDR3 loop: CASLSALYSYNSPLHF. The CDR3 DNA reads TGTGCCAGCTTGTCCGCACTATACTCTTATAATTCACCCCTCCACTTT.

Here the CDR3 reads CSVRIHEKLFF. CDR3 in DNA: TGCAGTGTCCGGATTCATGAAAAACTGTTTTTT. V and J are TRBV20-1 and TRBJ1-4; D unresolved. The germline CDR1 and CDR2 sequences are DFQATT and SNEGSKA (reference sequence). The CDR3 extends over 11 amino acids. V lost 7 bases to trimming and J lost 6 bases, with 9 bases between them.

This chain joins TRBV18 and TRBJ2-7; 8 positions match TRBD1. V shed 4 bases, J shed 4 bases, and the junction held 3 bases outside the gene matches. CDR3 length: 13 amino acids. Germline V CDR1 and CDR2: KGHSH, LQKENI. The chain's CDR3 is CASSQGQAYEQYF. The CDR3 nucleotides are TGTGCCAGCTCACAGGGACAGGCTTACGAGCAGTACTTC.

The chain employs TRBV13 and TRBJ2-7; 9 bases are a match to TRBD2. V shed 0 bases, J shed 0 bases, and the junction held 6 bases outside the gene matches. CDR1 is PRHDT and CDR2 is FYEKMQ in the germline V gene (reference sequence). The CDR3 covers 17 residues. The DNA of the CDR3 is TGTGCCAGCAGCTTAGGTAGCGGGAGAGACGTCTCCTACGAGCAGTACTTC. This translates into CASSLGSGRDVSYEQYF.

This clone occurred many times. The chain recombines TRBV10-3 with TRBJ1-6, with 7 bases identical to TRBD1. V lost 8 bases and J lost 10; bases outside the gene matches: 11. Germline lookup yields CDR1 ENHRY and CDR2 SYGVKD. This CDR3 spans 14 amino acids. Here the CDR3 reads CAIAQEAQGSPLHF. The CDR3 DNA sequence: TGTGCCATCGCCCAAGAAGCACAGGGGTCACCCCTCCACTTT.

This clone was detected only once. The chain employs TRBV19 and TRBJ1-5; no clear D. This CDR3 has 14 residues. Germline lookup yields CDR1 LNHDA and CDR2 SQIVND (reference sequence). V shed 3 bases and J shed 0 bases, with 6 bases lying between them. CDR3: CASSMRVSNQPQHF. The CDR3 DNA reads TGTGCCAGTAGTATGCGGGTTAGCAATCAGCCCCAGCATTTT.

The genes are TRBV9 and TRBJ2-5, with D unresolved. V gave up 2 bases and J gave up 2 bases, with 10 bases separating them. Germline loops: CDR1 SGDLS, CDR2 YYNGEE. The CDR3 runs 14 residues. The CDR3 loop is CASSVVPNQETQYF. The CDR3 DNA reads TGTGCCAGCAGCGTTGTCCCGAATCAAGAGACCCAGTACTTC.

This clone was recorded a few times. The chain couples TRBV25-1 to TRBJ2-3; D unresolved. Germline assignment: CDR1 MGHDK and CDR2 SYGVNS. Trimming left V 2 bases short and J 7 bases short, with 7 bases between. There are 12 residues in the CDR3. CDR3 sequence: CASSEMGNTQYF. The DNA of the CDR3 is TGTGCCAGCAGTGAAATGGGAAATACGCAGTATTTT.

The V call is TRBV21-1, the J call TRBJ1-1; TRBD1 is the table's D call and was not checked against the DNA. TRBV21-1 is termed a pseudogene. This CDR3 region has 13 residues. The CDR3 coding sequence is TGTGCCAGCAGCATCGAGGGGACAGGGGCATCTTTCTTT. Encoded protein: CASSIEGTGASFF.

This clone turned up a few times. This chain links TRBV12-5 with TRBJ2-2; TRBD2 matches 13 bases. Losses at the gene ends were 0 bases for V and 1 base for J; bases not matched to a gene: 8. In germline, CDR1 is LGHNT, CDR2 FRNRAP. This CDR3 region has 20 residues. DNA of the CDR3: TGTGCTAGTGGTTTGGTACTGGGGACTAGCGGGATGAGGAACACCGGGGAGCTGTTTTTT. Translating it yields CASGLVLGTSGMRNTGELFF. Together with reference TRBV12-5 and TRBJ2-2, the CDR3 gives the full variable domain: DARVTQTPRHKVTEMGQEVTMRCQPILGHNTVFWYRQTMMQGLELLAYFRNRAPLDDSGMPKDRFSAEMPDATLATLKIQPSEPRDSAVYFCASGLVLGTSGMRNTGELFFGEGSRLTVL.

V and J are TRBV12-1 and TRBJ2-1; the D call TRBD2 from the table was never checked on the DNA. TRBV12-1 is described as a pseudogene. The CDR3 sequence is 16 residues long. Written as DNA, the CDR3 is TGTGCCAGCAGCCATGGCGGATTGAGCTCCTACAATGAGCAGTTCTTC. This gives the protein CASSHGGLSSYNEQFF.

The chain combines TRBV7-4 with TRBJ1-1; D may be TRBD1 (5 bases). The germline V gene has CDR1 SGHVT and CDR2 SQSDAQ. CDR3 length equals 14 residues. Trimming shortened V by 5 bases and J by 3 bases, and 13 bases separated the two germline ends. The CDR3 coding sequence is TGTGCCAGCAGCCCCGAGGGGTATCACACTGAAGCTTTCTTT. Translated: CASSPEGYHTEAFF. Together with reference TRBV7-4 and TRBJ1-1, the CDR3 gives the full variable domain: GAGVSQSPRYKVAKRGRDVALRCDSISGHVTLYWYRQTLGQGSEVLTYSQSDAQRDKSGRPSGRFSAERPERSVSTLKIQRTEQGDSAVYLCASSPEGYHTEAFFGQGTRLTVV.

This chain joins TRBV9 and TRBJ2-2, with D possibly being TRBD1 or TRBD2 (5 bases each). CDR3 length: 14 residues. Germline V lookup: CDR1 SGDLS, CDR2 YYNGEE. V lost 7 bases and J 4 bases, leaving 14 bases between the germline ends. For the CDR3, the DNA is TGTGCCAGCCAGGGACCCGGTATCACCGGGGAGCTGTTTTTT. Encoded protein: CASQGPGITGELFF.

This clone was counted a few times. This chain links TRBV21-1 with TRBJ2-2; the DNA was not used to check the table's D call, TRBD2. TRBV21-1 is flagged as a pseudogene. This CDR3 comprises 16 residues. The chain's CDR3 is CASSGYGITNTGELFF. CDR3 in DNA: TGTGCCAGCAGCGGTTACGGTATTACGAACACCGGGGAGCTGTTTTTT.

This chain uses TRBV7-3 with TRBJ2-2, with TRBD1 matching 7 bases. The CDR3 consists of 14 residues. From germline, CDR1 is SGHTA and CDR2 FQGTGA. With 6 bases clipped from V and 6 bases from J, the junction kept 7 bases outside the gene matches. The DNA of the CDR3 is TGTGCCAGCAGTACCCGACAGGGTCCCGGGGAGCTGTTTTTT. It encodes CASSTRQGPGELFF.

This chain joins TRBV5-4 and TRBJ2-3; 12 bases match TRBD2. This CDR3 region has 16 residues. The trim removed 4 bases at V and 3 bases at J, leaving 6 bases unmatched. Germline V gives CDR1 SGHNT, CDR2 YYREEE (reference sequence). The CDR3 DNA reads TGTGCCAGCAGCGATCTAGCGGGAGGGCCAACAGATACGCAGTATTTT. Protein: CASSDLAGGPTDTQYF.

The chain uses TRBV10-3 and TRBJ1-2; D remains ambiguous. With 10 bases removed from V and 5 bases from J, the gap between germline ends came to 20 bases. CDR3 length: 14 residues. Germline loops: CDR1 ENHRY, CDR2 SYGVKD. The CDR3 region is CASTGGVGPYGYTF. DNA for the CDR3: TGTGCCAGCACCGGCGGGGTGGGCCCGTATGGCTACACCTTC.

This clone occurred a few times. The rearrangement joins TRBV28 to TRBJ2-7; D is unresolved. Trimming cost V 4 bases and J 1 base, with 5 bases left between them. The CDR3 spans 12 residues. CDR1 and CDR2 (germline): MDHEN, SYDVKM. CDR3 region: CASSSVSYEQYF. The CDR3, as DNA: TGTGCCAGCAGTTCGGTATCCTACGAGCAGTACTTC.